The 7 T cell receptor beta chains presented below share a single source sample, sequenced in a study of T cells in Graves' hyperthyroidism and ophthalmopathy. RNA transcripts provided the source from which TCR beta CDR3 regions were amplified. The TCR CDR3 was amplified in a first-round RT-PCR using the HTBI primer set. Using its own MiXCR run on the multiplex PCR reads, TCRdb lists one record per CDR3 protein. The sample lists about 420,000 distinct CDR3 sequences, about a sixth occurring once. The sequenced sample consisted of blood. These receptors were taken from a woman in her late teens or twenties with Graves' hyperthyroidism.

This clonotype was seen many times. The chain combines TRBV6-1 with TRBJ2-7; TRBD2 matches at 9 bases. Germline V gene sequence: CDR1 MNHNS, CDR2 SASEGT. Unmatched junction bases numbered 10, after V lost 8 bases and J lost 2 bases. The CDR3 length is 15 residues. The CDR3 protein is CASSLGLATTYEQYF. The CDR3 nucleotides are TGTGCCAGCTCCCTCGGACTAGCGACAACCTACGAGCAGTACTTC.

This clonotype was found a few times. This rearrangement joins TRBV2 to TRBJ1-5; D gene ambiguous. CDR1 is SNHLY, CDR2 FYNNEI, per germline. Trimming pared 2 bases from V and 5 bases from J, leaving 7 bases between. The CDR3 runs 13 residues. CDR3 bases: TGTGCCAGCAGTGAAATGGAAGATCAGCCCCAGCATTTT. Protein product: CASSEMEDQPQHF.

As for this clonotype: A much more abundant neighbour one base away suggests this may be a read error. The V and J genes are TRBV30 and TRBJ2-7; a possible D gene is TRBD2 (7 bases). V lost 7 bases, J lost 8 bases, and 21 bases lay in between. The length of the CDR3 is 13 residues. The germline V gene has CDR1 GTSNPN and CDR2 SVGIG (reference sequence). In DNA form, the CDR3 reads TGTGCCTCCAGCCGGGGGGCGGGCGCCAAGCAGTACTTC. Translated: CASSRGAGAKQYF.

This clonotype was detected many times. The J gene is TRBJ2-3, the V gene TRBV20-1, with 7 bases matching TRBD2. Germline values: CDR1 DFQATT, CDR2 SNEGSKA (reference sequence). Trimming at V came to 2 bases and at J to 1 base, leaving 6 bases not matched to a gene. CDR3 size: 15 residues. The CDR3 spells CSARLPGLRTDTQYF. The DNA for the CDR3 is TGCAGTGCTAGACTTCCGGGACTACGCACAGATACGCAGTATTTT.

The chain is built from TRBV7-2 and TRBJ2-1; possibly TRBD1 or TRBD2 for D (5 bases each). From germline, CDR1 is SGHTA and CDR2 FQGNSA. Trimming cost V 11 bases and J 7 bases, with 21 bases left between them. The CDR3 is 14 residues long. For the CDR3, the DNA is TGTGCCCACCGCCGACCAGGGAGATTGAATGAGCAGTTCTTC. Translating gives CAHRRPGRLNEQFF.

A remark on this clonotype: A clone one base away is much larger, so this may be a read error. This chain connects TRBV12-3 or TRBV12-4 to TRBJ2-5, with TRBD2 matching 14 bases. There are 19 residues in the CDR3. CDR3 in DNA: TGTGCCAGCAGTCATGGTCCCGGGACTAGCGGGAGAAGTCGAGAGGCCCAGTACTTC. As protein: CASSHGPGTSGRSREAQYF.

There are many counts of this clonotype. The rearrangement uses TRBV12-3 or TRBV12-4 and TRBJ2-1, with 10 bases fitting TRBD2. Trimming took 6 bases from V and 7 from J; bases not matched to a gene: 9. The CDR3 totals 15 residues. Here the CDR3 DNA reads TGTGCCAGCAGCCAAAGCGGGAGGGCCAGAAATGAGCAGTTCTTC. Its protein is CASSQSGRARNEQFF.